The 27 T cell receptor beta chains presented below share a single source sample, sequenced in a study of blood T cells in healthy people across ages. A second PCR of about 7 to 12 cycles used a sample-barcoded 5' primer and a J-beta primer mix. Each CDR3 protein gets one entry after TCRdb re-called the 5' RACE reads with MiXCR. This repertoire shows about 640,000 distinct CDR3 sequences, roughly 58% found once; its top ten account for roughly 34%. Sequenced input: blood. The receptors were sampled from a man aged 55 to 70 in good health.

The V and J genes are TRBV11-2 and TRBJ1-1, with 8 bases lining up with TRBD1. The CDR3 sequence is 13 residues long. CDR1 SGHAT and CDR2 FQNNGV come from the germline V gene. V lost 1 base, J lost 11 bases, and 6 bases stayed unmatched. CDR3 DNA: TGTGCCAGCAGCTTAGGCGGGACAGGCCATGCTTTCTTT. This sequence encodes CASSLGGTGHAFF.

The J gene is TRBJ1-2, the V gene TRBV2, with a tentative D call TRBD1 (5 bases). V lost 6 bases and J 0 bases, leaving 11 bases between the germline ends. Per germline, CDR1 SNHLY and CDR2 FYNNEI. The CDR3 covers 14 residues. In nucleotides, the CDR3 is TGTGCCAGCAGACGACAGACTGCTAACTATGGCTACACCTTC. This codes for CASRRQTANYGYTF.

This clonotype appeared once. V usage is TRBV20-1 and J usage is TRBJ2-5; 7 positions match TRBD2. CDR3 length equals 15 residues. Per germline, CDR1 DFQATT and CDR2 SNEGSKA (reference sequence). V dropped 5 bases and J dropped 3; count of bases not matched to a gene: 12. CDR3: CSAEVPGGGEETQYF. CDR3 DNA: TGCAGTGCTGAGGTACCTGGCGGGGGAGAAGAGACCCAGTACTTC.

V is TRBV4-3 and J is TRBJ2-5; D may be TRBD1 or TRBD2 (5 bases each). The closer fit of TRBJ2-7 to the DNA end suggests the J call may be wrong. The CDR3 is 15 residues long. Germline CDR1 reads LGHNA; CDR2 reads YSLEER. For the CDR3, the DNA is TGCGCCAGCAGCCAAGATCCGGGGCTAGCCTACGAGCAGTACTTC. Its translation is CASSQDPGLAYEQYF.

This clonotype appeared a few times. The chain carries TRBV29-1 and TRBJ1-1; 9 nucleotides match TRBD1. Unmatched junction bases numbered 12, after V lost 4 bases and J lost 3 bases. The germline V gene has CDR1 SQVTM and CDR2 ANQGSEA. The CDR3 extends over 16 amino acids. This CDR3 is CSVGPNEDRGDTEAFF. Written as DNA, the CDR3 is TGCAGCGTTGGCCCAAACGAGGACAGGGGAGACACTGAAGCTTTCTTT.

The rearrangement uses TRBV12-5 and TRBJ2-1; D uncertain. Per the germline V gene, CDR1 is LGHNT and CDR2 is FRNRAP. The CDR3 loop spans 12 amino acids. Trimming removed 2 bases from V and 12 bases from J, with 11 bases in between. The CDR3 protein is CASGLLSPRQFF. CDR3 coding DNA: TGTGCTAGTGGTTTGCTATCCCCGCGGCAGTTCTTC.

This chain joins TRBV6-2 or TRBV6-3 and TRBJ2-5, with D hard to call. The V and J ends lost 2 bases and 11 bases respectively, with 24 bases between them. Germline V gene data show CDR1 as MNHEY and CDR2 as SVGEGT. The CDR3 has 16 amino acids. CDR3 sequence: CASSYEGLTPPNEQYF. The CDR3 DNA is TGTGCCAGCAGTTACGAAGGGCTCACCCCTCCCAATGAGCAGTACTTC.

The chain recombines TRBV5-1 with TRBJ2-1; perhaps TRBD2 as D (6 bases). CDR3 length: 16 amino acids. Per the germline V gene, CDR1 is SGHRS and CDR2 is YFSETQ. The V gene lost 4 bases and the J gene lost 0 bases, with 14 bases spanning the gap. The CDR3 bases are TGCGCCAGCAGCCGGGCGGGGTCGAGCTCCTACAATGAGCAGTTCTTC. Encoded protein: CASSRAGSSSYNEQFF.

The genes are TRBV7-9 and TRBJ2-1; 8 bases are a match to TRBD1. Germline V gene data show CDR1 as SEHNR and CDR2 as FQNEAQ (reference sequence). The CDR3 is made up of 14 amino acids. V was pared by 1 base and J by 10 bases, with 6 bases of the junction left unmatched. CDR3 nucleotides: TGTGCCAGCAGCTTAGACAGGGGGTTCCAGGAGCAGTTCTTC. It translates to CASSLDRGFQEQFF.

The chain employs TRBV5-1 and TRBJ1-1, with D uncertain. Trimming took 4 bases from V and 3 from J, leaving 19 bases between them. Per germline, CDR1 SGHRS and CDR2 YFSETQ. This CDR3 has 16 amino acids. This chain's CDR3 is CASSVAGPLQDTEAFF. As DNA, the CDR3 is TGCGCCAGCAGCGTGGCCGGGCCCCTTCAGGACACTGAAGCTTTCTTT.

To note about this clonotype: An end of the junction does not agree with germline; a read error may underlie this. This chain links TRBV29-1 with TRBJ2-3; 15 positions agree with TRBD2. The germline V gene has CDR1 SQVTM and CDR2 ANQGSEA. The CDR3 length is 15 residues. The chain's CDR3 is CSVRGLAGGTDTRYF. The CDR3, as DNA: TGCAGCGTGAGGGGACTAGCGGGGGGCACAGATACGCGGTATTTT.

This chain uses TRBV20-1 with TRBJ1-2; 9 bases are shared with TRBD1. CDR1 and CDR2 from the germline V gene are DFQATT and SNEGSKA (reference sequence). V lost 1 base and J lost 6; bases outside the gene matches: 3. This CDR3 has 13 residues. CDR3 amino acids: CSARGGQGDGYTF. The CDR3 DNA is TGCAGTGCTAGAGGGGGACAGGGAGATGGCTACACCTTC.

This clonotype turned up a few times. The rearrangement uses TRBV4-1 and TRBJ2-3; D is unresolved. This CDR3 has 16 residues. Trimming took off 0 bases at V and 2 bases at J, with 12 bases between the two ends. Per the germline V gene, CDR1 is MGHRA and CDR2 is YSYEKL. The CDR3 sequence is CASSQDGTGLTDTQYF. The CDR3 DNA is TGCGCCAGCAGCCAAGATGGAACGGGTCTCACAGATACGCAGTATTTT.

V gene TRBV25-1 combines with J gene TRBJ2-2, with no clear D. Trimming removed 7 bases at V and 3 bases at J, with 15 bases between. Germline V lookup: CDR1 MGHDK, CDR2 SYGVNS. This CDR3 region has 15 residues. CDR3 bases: TGTGCCAGCACCAAACCGTTATGGTACACCGGGGAGCTGTTTTTT. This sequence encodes CASTKPLWYTGELFF.

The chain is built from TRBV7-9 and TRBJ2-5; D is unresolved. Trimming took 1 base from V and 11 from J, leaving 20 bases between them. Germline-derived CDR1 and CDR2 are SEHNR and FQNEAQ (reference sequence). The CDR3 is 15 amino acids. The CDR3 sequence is CASSLGSMGYNEQYF. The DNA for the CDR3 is TGTGCCAGCAGCTTAGGTTCCATGGGATACAATGAGCAGTACTTC.

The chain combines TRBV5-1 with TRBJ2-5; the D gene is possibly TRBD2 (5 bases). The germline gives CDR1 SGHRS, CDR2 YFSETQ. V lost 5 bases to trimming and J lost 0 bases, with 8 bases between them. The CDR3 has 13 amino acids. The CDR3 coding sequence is TGCGCCAGCAGTGGGGAGTACCAAGAGACCCAGTACTTC. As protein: CASSGEYQETQYF.

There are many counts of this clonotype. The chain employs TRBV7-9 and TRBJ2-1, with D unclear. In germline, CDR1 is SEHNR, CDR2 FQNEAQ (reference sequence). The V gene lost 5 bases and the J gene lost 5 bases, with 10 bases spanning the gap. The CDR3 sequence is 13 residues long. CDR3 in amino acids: CASSAGPHNEQFF. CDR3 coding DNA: TGTGCCAGCAGCGCCGGGCCTCACAATGAGCAGTTCTTC.

In DNA form, the CDR3 reads TGTGCCAGCAGCTTAGTGACAGGCATCCAGAACGAGCAGTACTTC. It translates to CASSLVTGIQNEQYF. J is TRBJ2-7 and V is TRBV7-2, with D possibly TRBD1 on 6 matching bases. Trimming took off 1 base at V and 5 bases at J, with 15 bases between the two ends. This CDR3 has 15 amino acids. Germline loops: CDR1 SGHTA, CDR2 FQGNSA.

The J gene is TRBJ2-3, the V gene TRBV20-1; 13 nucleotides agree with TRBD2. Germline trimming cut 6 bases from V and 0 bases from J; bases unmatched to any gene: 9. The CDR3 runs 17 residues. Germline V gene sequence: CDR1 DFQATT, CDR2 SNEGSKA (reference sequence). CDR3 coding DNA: TGCAGTGCCCCGACTAGCGGGGGGCCGGGTAGCACAGATACGCAGTATTTT. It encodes CSAPTSGGPGSTDTQYF.

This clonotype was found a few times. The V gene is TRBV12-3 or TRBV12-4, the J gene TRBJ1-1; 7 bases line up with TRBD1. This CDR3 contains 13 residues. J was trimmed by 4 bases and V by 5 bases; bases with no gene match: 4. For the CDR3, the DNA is TGTGCCAGCAGTGTTCAGGGGGGCACTGAAGCTTTCTTT. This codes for CASSVQGGTEAFF.

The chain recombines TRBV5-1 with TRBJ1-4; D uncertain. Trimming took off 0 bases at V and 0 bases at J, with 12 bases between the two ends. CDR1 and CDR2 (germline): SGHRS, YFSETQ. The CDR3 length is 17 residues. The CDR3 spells CASSLAGTIATNEKLFF. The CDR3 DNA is TGCGCCAGCAGCTTGGCAGGCACCATTGCAACTAATGAAAAACTGTTTTTT. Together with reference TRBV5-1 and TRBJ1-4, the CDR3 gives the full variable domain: KAGVTQTPRYLIKTRGQQVTLSCSPISGHRSVSWYQQTPGQGLQFLFEYFSETQRNKGNFPGRFSGRQFSNSRSEMNVSTLELGDSALYLCASSLAGTIATNEKLFFGSGTQLSVL.

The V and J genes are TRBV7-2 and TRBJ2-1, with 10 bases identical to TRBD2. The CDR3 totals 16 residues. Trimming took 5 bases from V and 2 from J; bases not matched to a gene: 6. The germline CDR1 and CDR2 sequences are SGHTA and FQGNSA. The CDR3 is CASSNQRGGPYNEQFF. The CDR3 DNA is TGTGCCAGCAGCAATCAGCGGGGGGGCCCCTACAATGAGCAGTTCTTC.

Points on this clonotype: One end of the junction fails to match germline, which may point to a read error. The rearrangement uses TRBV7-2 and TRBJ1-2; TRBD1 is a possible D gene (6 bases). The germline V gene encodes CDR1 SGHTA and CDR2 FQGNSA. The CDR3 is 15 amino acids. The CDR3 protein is CASSIYPEGGYDYTF. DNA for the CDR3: TGTGCCAGCAGCATATACCCTGAGGGGGGGTATGACTACACCTTC.

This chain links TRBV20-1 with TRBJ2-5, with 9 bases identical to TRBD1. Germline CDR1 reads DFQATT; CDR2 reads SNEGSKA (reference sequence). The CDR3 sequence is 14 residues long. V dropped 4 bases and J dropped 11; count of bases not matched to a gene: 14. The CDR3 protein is CSAMRFGQGNEQYF. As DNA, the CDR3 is TGCAGTGCTATGAGATTCGGACAGGGGAATGAGCAGTACTTC.

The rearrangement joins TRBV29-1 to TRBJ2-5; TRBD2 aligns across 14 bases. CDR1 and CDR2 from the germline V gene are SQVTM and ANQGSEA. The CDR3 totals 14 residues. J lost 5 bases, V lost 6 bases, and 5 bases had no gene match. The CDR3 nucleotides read TGCAGCGTGACTAGCGGGGGGGCTCCGGAGACCCAGTACTTC. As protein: CSVTSGGAPETQYF.

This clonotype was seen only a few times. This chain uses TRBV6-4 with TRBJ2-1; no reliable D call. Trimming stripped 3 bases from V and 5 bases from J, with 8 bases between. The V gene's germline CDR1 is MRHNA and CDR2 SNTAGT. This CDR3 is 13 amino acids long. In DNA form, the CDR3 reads TGTGCCAGCAGTGATGGACGGAACAATGAGCAGTTCTTC. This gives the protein CASSDGRNNEQFF.

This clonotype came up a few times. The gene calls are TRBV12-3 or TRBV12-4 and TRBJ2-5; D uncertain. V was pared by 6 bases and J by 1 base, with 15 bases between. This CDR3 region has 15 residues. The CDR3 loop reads CASSLNGVSQETQYF. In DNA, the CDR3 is TGTGCCAGCAGCCTGAATGGTGTCAGCCAAGAGACCCAGTACTTC.